This TCR beta chain was observed in a study of cytomegalovirus exposure and HLA in healthy donors. Findings of the study overall: Researchers reported that a few CMV-associated chains were confirmed in vitro as CMV antigen-specific.

The donors were members of the validation cohort comprising over a hundred subjects, separate from the roughly 640-subject first cohort. Here immunoSEQ multiplex PCR was the method, and the copy in TCRdb shows in-frame clones only, minus some. The sample has approximately 160,000 clones; approximately 89% are singletons. In the case of this clone: The antigen is not known.

Trimming cost V 10 bases and J 0 bases; bases outside gene matches: 7. CDR1 is ENHRY, CDR2 SYGVKD, per germline. The CDR3 has 14 residues. Sequenced sample: PBMCs. The receptor comes from a woman aged 18-29 years in good health and CMV-seropositive. The chain joins TRBV10-3 to TRBJ2-3; TRBD1 matches at 7 bases. CDR3 residues: CATQKGASTDTQYF. Written as DNA, the CDR3 is TGTGCCACCCAAAAGGGGGCTAGCACAGATACGCAGTATTTT.